This entry concerns a single T cell receptor beta chain. What it binds is unknown. CDR3 length: 10 amino acids. Trimming shortened V by 8 bases and J by 5 bases, and 7 bases separated the two germline ends. The germline V gene has CDR1 DFQATT and CDR2 SNEGSKA (reference sequence). This sample stems from a study of cytomegalovirus exposure and HLA in healthy donors. General observations from the study: Later on, an analysis showed TCR association rates differing by HLA locus, with DRB1 the most and HLA-C the fewest. Later analysis revealed greater clonal expansion in HLA-associated TCR beta chains than in equally common others. CMV serostatus was the only recorded immune exposure for donors. TCR beta sequences reportedly predicted the HLA-A and HLA-B alleles of most subjects accurately.

The PCR used 60 Vbeta and 13 Jbeta primers. Sequencing was performed with immunoSEQ multiplex PCR; in TCRdb, only in-frame clones are kept and a portion is missing. Among roughly 100,000 clones listed, about two thirds were seen once. This sequence was found in a woman aged 45-65 years in good health and CMV-seropositive. The sequencing input was PBMCs. The chain is built from TRBV20-1 and TRBJ2-1; no definite D call. The DNA of the CDR3 is TGCAGTCTCGGAGACAATGAGCAGTTCTTC. Amino acid sequence: CSLGDNEQFF.